What follows are 5 T cell receptor beta chains derived from one specimen sequenced in a study of T cell responses to AZD1222 COVID-19 vaccine. Using immunoSEQ multiplex PCR, the repertoire was profiled, and TCRdb retains in-frame clones only, with some absent. The table records around 130,000 clones, approximately 94% of them present only once. The starting material was peripheral blood, obtained on day 0 of AZD1222 vaccination. The receptor set was obtained from an adult in good health.

The rearrangement uses TRBV7-2 and TRBJ1-1, with TRBD1 matching over 7 bases. This CDR3 has 13 amino acids. Per the germline V gene, CDR1 is SGHTA and CDR2 is FQGNSA. V gave up 4 bases and J gave up 4 bases; unmatched junction bases: 3. CDR3 sequence reads: CASSSRGRTEAFF. CDR3 nucleotide sequence: TGTGCCAGCAGCTCAAGGGGGCGCACTGAAGCTTTCTTT.

V and J are TRBV5-4 and TRBJ2-1; D unresolved. V dropped 2 bases and J dropped 7 bases, with 4 bases sitting between them. Germline V CDR1 and CDR2: SGHNT, YYREEE (reference sequence). The CDR3 spans 11 residues. In DNA, the CDR3 is TGTGCCAGCAGCTTTGTGAATGAGCAGTTCTTC. This encodes CASSFVNEQFF.

The rearrangement uses TRBV19 and TRBJ1-5, with D tentatively TRBD1 (5 bases). Trimming left V 1 base short and J 4 bases short, with 11 bases between. Germline CDR1 reads LNHDA; CDR2 reads SQIVND (reference sequence). CDR3 length equals 15 residues. CDR3 nucleotide sequence: TGTGCCAGTAGTATAGTCCCTGACAGAAATCAGCCCCAGCATTTT. This translates into CASSIVPDRNQPQHF.

The V call is TRBV2, the J call TRBJ2-7; D is uncertain. Trimming stripped 3 bases from V and 4 bases from J, with 13 bases between. CDR1 is SNHLY and CDR2 is FYNNEI in the germline V gene. CDR3 length: 14 residues. The CDR3 nucleotides are TGTGCCAGCAGTGATCCCTGGGGTGGATACGAGCAGTACTTC. Amino acids: CASSDPWGGYEQYF.

This clone appeared a single time. The J gene is TRBJ2-1, the V gene TRBV29-1; 8 bases match TRBD2. The trim removed 6 bases at V and 2 bases at J, leaving 6 bases unmatched. Germline lookup yields CDR1 SQVTM and CDR2 ANQGSEA. This CDR3 contains 14 residues. CDR3 bases: TGCAGCGTAATAACTAGCGGCGCCTACAATGAGCAGTTCTTC. Residues: CSVITSGAYNEQFF.